This T cell receptor beta chain came from a study of blood T cell repertoires in COVID-19 (dated by TCRdb to about 2020). In the study overall: Samples from collaborators originated in the United States, Italy and Spain and spanned both the acute and convalescent phases of COVID-19. The repertoires were made available in a free public database intended to serve as a resource for research on the immune response to SARS-CoV-2. Nearly every sample came with metadata listing a de-identified subject ID, COVID-19 status, age in years and sex. Deeply sampled blood TCRbeta repertoires from subjects exposed to, actively infected with, or recovered from COVID-19 were included in the dataset. Samples were obtained from the ongoing ImmuneRACE study (first 160 participants) and from about 1,300 subjects provided by 6 global collaborators. The prospective study material was composed of cDNA or gDNA derived from T cells, B-cell-depleted T cells, or PBMCs. Where HLA class I and class II types were available, the types were taken from metadata supplied by the sample provider, not from assay-based typing. Points the paper makes about the study in general: The quantity of clinical and demographic metadata differed by source and by participant and was supplied without curation.

TCRbeta CDR3 regions were amplified from genomic DNA using the immunoSEQ Assay, a bias-controlled multiplex PCR. Concerning the study's data processing: The number of nucleated cells in each sample was estimated by amplification of reference gene primers within the assay. Sequence reads were collapsed and filtered to measure the absolute abundance of every unique TCRbeta CDR3 rearrangement. For each sample, productive Simpson clonality was calculated by taking the square root of Simpson's diversity index across productive rearrangements. Sourced from immuneACCESS, this table was stored by TCRdb with only in-frame sequences that have V and J called. A share of the clones is absent; for the studies checked, an unresolved V gene accounts for under half, and the remainder has no known explanation. That table furnishes V, J and clone size, whereas the DNA furnished D and trimming. A total of roughly 250,000 clones appear in this sample, around 83% of them only once. The biggest ten clones account for 9.5% to 15% of the sample.

The CDR3 covers 15 residues, taking in both the cysteine and the phenylalanine. The read is trimmed to its CDR3 DNA, 45 bases read in frame from base 1. V loses 6 bases, J loses 4 bases, and the germline ends lie 13 bases apart. The germline V gene gives CDR1 as MNHEY and CDR2 as SVGEGT. Whole blood was collected in K2EDTA tubes by collaborating institutions according to the institutions' own protocols. For TCRbeta analysis, collaborator samples were shipped as frozen whole blood, as isolated PBMCs, or as DNA extracted from either sample type. Comments on this clone: No cognate antigen has been identified for it. Base-call qualities are not available, and no considerably larger clone is one nucleotide away.

Recombination linked TRBV6-2 or TRBV6-3 to TRBJ2-6; TRBD1 is a weak D gene call, 6 bases matching. This TCR came from a woman aged 55 to 70 with active or convalescent COVID-19. Sequenced sample: peripheral blood. Read as DNA, the sequence is TGTGCCAGCAGCCCCGCAGGGGCCGGGGCCAACGTCCTGACTTTC. It translates to CASSPAGAGANVLTF.